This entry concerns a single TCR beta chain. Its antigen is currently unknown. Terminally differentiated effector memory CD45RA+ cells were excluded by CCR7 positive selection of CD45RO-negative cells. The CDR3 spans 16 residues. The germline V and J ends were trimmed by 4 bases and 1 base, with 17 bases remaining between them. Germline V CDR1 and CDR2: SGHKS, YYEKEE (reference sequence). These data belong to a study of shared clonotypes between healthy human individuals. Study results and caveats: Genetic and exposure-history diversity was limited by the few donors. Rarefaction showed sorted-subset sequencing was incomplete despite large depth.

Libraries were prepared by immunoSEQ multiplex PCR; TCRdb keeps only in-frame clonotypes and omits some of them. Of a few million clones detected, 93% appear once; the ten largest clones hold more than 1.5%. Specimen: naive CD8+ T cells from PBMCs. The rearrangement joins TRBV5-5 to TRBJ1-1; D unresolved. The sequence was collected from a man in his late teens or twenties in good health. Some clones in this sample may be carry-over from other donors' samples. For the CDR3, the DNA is TGTGCCAGCAGCCCGGACCGAGTCGCCGCGAACACTGAAGCTTTCTTT. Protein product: CASSPDRVAANTEAFF.